This T cell receptor (beta chain) was sequenced during a study of blood T cell repertoires in COVID-19. The overall study: The analysed material was cDNA or gDNA that came from T cells, B-cell-depleted T cells, or PBMCs.

Source study methods: It was from reference gene primer amplification that nucleated cell counts were estimated. Measured with immunoSEQ multiplex PCR; TCRdb has only the in-frame clones, and not every one. V and J calls and clone size are as listed in that table; D and trimming were resolved from the DNA. The sample lists 190,000 or so clones; approximately 87% were seen once. The receptor was derived from a woman younger than 30 who had recovered from COVID-19. Sequenced: peripheral blood.

The CDR3 protein is CASSEARNRGYGYTF. In DNA, the CDR3 is TGTGCCAGCAGTGAAGCCCGGAACAGGGGCTATGGCTACACCTTC. This sequence joins TRBV6-1 and TRBJ1-2; 7 bases are shared with TRBD1. This CDR3 is 15 amino acids long. Germline CDR1 MNHNS, CDR2 SASEGT. The V segment lost 0 bases and the J segment 4 bases; nucleotides outside the gene matches: 5.